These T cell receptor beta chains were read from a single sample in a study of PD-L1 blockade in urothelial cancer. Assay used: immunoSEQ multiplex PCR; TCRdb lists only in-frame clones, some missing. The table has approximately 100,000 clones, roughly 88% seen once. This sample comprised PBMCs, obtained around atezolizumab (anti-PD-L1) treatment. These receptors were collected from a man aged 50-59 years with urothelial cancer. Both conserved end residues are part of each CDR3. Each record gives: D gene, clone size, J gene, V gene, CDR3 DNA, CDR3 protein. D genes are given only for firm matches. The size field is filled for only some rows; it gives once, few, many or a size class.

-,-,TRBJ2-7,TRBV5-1,TGCGCCAGCAGCTTGGTTGTAGACTACGAGCAGTACTTC,CASSLVVDYEQYF
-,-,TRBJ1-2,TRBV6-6,TGTGCCAGCAGTTACGGACAGAGATCTAACTATGGCTACACCTTC,CASSYGQRSNYGYTF
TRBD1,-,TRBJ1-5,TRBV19,TGTGCCAGTAGTTCATTGACAGGGCCGAATCAGCCCCAGCATTTT,CASSSLTGPNQPQHF
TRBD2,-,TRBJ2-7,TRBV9,TGTGCCAGCAGCCCAAGCGGGAGTGGCTACGAGCAGTACTTC,CASSPSGSGYEQYF
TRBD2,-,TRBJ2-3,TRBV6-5,TGTGCCAGCAGCCCCCCTTCAGCGGGGGTCGGGGGGCAGTATTTT,CASSPPSAGVGGQYF
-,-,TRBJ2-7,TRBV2,TGTGCCAGCAGTGAAGCGCTTCTAGGGGTAGGGGAGTACTTC,CASSEALLGVGEYF
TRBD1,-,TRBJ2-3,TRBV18,TGTGCCAGCTCAGGAGGACAGGGGGGCACAGATACGCAGTATTTT,CASSGGQGGTDTQYF
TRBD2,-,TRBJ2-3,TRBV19,TGTGCCAGTAGAAAAGCGGGAGAGTTAGATACGCAGTATTTT,CASRKAGELDTQYF
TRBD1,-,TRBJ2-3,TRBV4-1,TGCGCCAGCAGCCAACTAGGACAGGGTTTCACAGATACGCAGTATTTT,CASSQLGQGFTDTQYF
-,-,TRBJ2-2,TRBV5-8,TGTGCCAGCAGCTCACCCGGGACTGGGGTCACCGGGGAGCTGTTTTTT,CASSSPGTGVTGELFF
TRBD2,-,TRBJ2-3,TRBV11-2,TGTGCCAGCAGCCATCTAGCGGGAGGTTCAGATACGCAGTATTTT,CASSHLAGGSDTQYF
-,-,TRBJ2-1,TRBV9,TGTGCCAGCAGCGTAGGACTAGGGAGTGAGCAGTTCTTC,CASSVGLGSEQFF
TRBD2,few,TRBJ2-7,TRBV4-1,TGCGCCAGCATCGCAGCGGGAGGCTCCTACGAGCAGTACTTC,CASIAAGGSYEQYF
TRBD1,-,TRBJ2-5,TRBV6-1,TGTGCCAGCAGGGACAGGGGGCGAGAGACCCAGTACTTC,CASRDRGRETQYF
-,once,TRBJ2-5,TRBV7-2,TGTGCCAGCAGCTTAGACCCACTACAAGAGACCCAGTACTTC,CASSLDPLQETQYF
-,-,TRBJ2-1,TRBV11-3,TGTGCCAGCAGCTTAGATCGGGACAATGAGCAGTTCTTC,CASSLDRDNEQFF
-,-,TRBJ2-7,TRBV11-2,TGTGCCAGCAGCTTTTTCATAGAGGGCAACGAGCAGTACTTC,CASSFFIEGNEQYF
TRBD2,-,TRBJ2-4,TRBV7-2,TGTGCCAGCAGCGCAGGACTAGGTCCAAACATTCAGTACTTC,CASSAGLGPNIQYF
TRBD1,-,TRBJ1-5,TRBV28,TGTGCCAGCAGTCAGGACAGGGCACGGCCCCAGCATTTT,CASSQDRARPQHF
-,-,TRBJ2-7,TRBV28,TGTGCCAGCAGTCCCATAGATCAAAGCTCCTACGAGCAGTACTTC,CASSPIDQSSYEQYF
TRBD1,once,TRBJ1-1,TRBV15,TGTGCCACCAGCCCCCGACAGGGGTTGACTGAAGCTTTCTTT,CATSPRQGLTEAFF
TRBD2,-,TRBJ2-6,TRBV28,TGTGCCAGTCTGAACGGGGGGTCTGGGGCCAACGTCCTGACTTTC,CASLNGGSGANVLTF
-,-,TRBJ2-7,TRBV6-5,TGTGCCAGCCGACCCTCCGGGACAACCTACGAGCAGTACTTC,CASRPSGTTYEQYF
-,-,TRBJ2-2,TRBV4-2,TGTGCCAGCAGCCAAGAGGGCTGGGAGCTGTTTTTT,CASSQEGWELFF
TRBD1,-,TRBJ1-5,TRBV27,TGTGCCAGCAGTTTAATCTCAGGGGGAAAGGCTCAGCCCCAGCATTTT,CASSLISGGKAQPQHF
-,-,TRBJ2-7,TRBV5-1,TGCGCCAGCAGAAAACTAGATGGTTCCTACGAGCAGTACTTC,CASRKLDGSYEQYF
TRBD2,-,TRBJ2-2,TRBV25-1,TGTGCCAGCAGTGAATCTAGTAGCGGGGCCACCGGGGAGCTGTTTTTT,CASSESSSGATGELFF
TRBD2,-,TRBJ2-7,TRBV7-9,TGTGCCAGCAGCTTAGCGGGGAGGACTAGCGGTTCTTACGAGCAGTACTTC,CASSLAGRTSGSYEQYF
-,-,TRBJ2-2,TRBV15,TGTGCCACGAGCGGGCGACTAGAGAACACCGGGGAGCTGTTTTTT,CATSGRLENTGELFF
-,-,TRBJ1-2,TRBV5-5,TGTGCCAGCAGCTTGGCCCCAACGGACACTTCTGGCTACACCTTC,CASSLAPTDTSGYTF
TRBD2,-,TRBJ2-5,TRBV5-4,TGTGCCAGCAGCTCAGGGACTAGCGGGAGGCAGCTTGGGACCCAGTACTTC,CASSSGTSGRQLGTQYF
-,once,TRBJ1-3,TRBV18,TGTGCCAGCATACCCGCGGGTCGGGACACCATATATTTT,CASIPAGRDTIYF
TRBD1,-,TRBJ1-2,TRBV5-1,TGCGCCAGCAGCATAAGAGCCGCCTCCGGGACAGGGGGCGCAGACTATGGCTACACCTTC,CASSIRAASGTGGADYGYTF